The rows below give T cell receptor beta chains drawn from one sample of a study of T cell responses to AZD1222 COVID-19 vaccine. TCRdb's table, derived via immunoSEQ multiplex PCR, lists solely in-frame clones and lacks some. Found here are some 60,000 clones, about 74% of them singletons; the top ten hold roughly 4%. Material: peripheral blood, obtained 28 days after the second AZD1222 dose. These receptors all stem from an adult who received the AZD1222 COVID-19 vaccine. Each CDR3 is given with its conserved first and last residue. D genes are given only for firm matches. Rows give clone size only sometimes, using once, few, many, or a class for an expanded clone.

cdr3_length,clone_size,d_call,j_call,v_call,cdr3_aa,cdr3_nt
16,.,TRBD1,TRBJ1-4,TRBV28,CASSPSTGARIEKLFF,TGTGCCAGCAGCCCTTCTACAGGGGCGCGAATTGAAAAACTGTTTTTT
18,.,TRBD1,TRBJ2-1,TRBV5-8,CASSRGTGGAGSYNEQFF,TGTGCCAGCAGCCGAGGGACAGGGGGCGCGGGGAGCTACAATGAGCAGTTCTTC
14,few,.,TRBJ1-1,TRBV27,CASSLVPPGTEAFF,TGTGCCAGCAGCCTTGTCCCCCCCGGCACTGAAGCTTTCTTT
15,.,.,TRBJ2-3,TRBV4-3,CASSQLRAGTDTQYF,TGCGCCAGCAGCCAACTGAGGGCTGGCACAGATACGCAGTATTTT
14,.,.,TRBJ1-1,TRBV28,CASSQGTMNTEAFF,TGTGCCAGCAGCCAGGGGACCATGAACACTGAAGCTTTCTTT
17,.,TRBD2,TRBJ2-3,TRBV5-1,CASSQRGLAGATDTQYF,TGCGCCAGCAGCCAAAGGGGACTAGCGGGGGCAACAGATACGCAGTATTTT
15,.,.,TRBJ2-3,TRBV6-2/TRBV6-3,CASSYGDFTTDTQYF,TGTGCCAGCAGTTACGGGGACTTTACCACAGATACGCAGTATTTT
17,.,TRBD1,TRBJ2-7,TRBV14,CASSRASGTGTPYEQYF,TGTGCCAGCAGCCGAGCGTCCGGGACAGGGACCCCCTACGAGCAGTACTTC
14,.,TRBD1,TRBJ2-4,TRBV19,CASSAPDRDGIQYF,TGTGCCAGTAGTGCTCCGGACAGGGACGGCATTCAGTACTTC
16,.,TRBD1,TRBJ1-3,TRBV19,CATAGTGFAAGNTIYF,TGTGCCACAGCCGGGACAGGGTTTGCCGCTGGAAACACCATATATTTT
15,.,TRBD1,TRBJ2-7,TRBV2,CASSESAGGPYEQYF,TGTGCCAGCAGTGAATCCGCAGGGGGCCCCTACGAGCAGTACTTC
15,.,.,TRBJ2-1,TRBV7-7,CASSLSPGPYNEQFF,TGTGCCAGCAGCTTAAGTCCGGGGCCTTACAATGAGCAGTTCTTC
13,many,.,TRBJ1-5,TRBV7-2,CASSTRVGQPQHF,TGTGCCAGCAGCACCAGGGTCGGGCAGCCCCAGCATTTT
14,.,TRBD1,TRBJ1-5,TRBV23-1,CASSPGQAYQPQHF,TGCGCCAGCAGTCCGGGACAGGCTTATCAGCCCCAGCATTTT
15,.,TRBD1,TRBJ1-5,TRBV10-3,CAISENRGSNQPQHF,TGTGCCATCAGTGAGAACAGGGGGAGCAATCAGCCCCAGCATTTT
11,.,.,TRBJ2-7,TRBV3-1/TRBV3-2,CASSISGSLYF,TGTGCCAGCAGCATTTCAGGCAGTTTGTACTTC
17,.,TRBD2,TRBJ2-1,TRBV10-3,CAIRRTQLAGGPNEQFF,TGTGCCATCAGACGAACCCAGCTAGCGGGGGGGCCCAATGAGCAGTTCTTC
16,.,.,TRBJ2-5,TRBV5-6,CASSIRGAGLQETQYF,TGTGCCAGCAGCATCCGGGGGGCGGGACTCCAAGAGACCCAGTACTTC
13,.,.,TRBJ1-5,TRBV12-5,CASGFGGNQPQHF,TGTGCTAGTGGTTTTGGGGGCAATCAGCCCCAGCATTTT
14,.,.,TRBJ1-1,TRBV5-1,CASSFRDTNTEAFF,TGCGCCAGCAGCTTCCGGGACACAAACACTGAAGCTTTCTTT
16,.,.,TRBJ1-4,TRBV21-1,CASSSQSGTGDEKLFF,TGTGCCAGCAGCTCCCAAAGCGGGACAGGGGATGAAAAACTGTTTTTT
15,.,TRBD1,TRBJ1-6,TRBV5-1,CASSIRTGNNSPLHF,TGCGCCAGCAGCATACGGACAGGGAATAATTCACCCCTCCACTTT